The 30 T cell receptor beta chains in this list originate from one sample, sequenced in a study of blood T cell repertoires in COVID-19. Generated by immunoSEQ multiplex PCR, the TCRdb table keeps only in-frame clones and is missing some. The table lists under 250,000 clones, more than 85% of them singletons. The specimen sequenced was peripheral blood. These receptors all stem from a man aged 55 to 70 with COVID-19, enrolled during active disease.

The rearrangement uses TRBV7-3 and TRBJ2-3; a weak D match, TRBD2 (6 bases). Per the germline V gene, CDR1 is SGHTA and CDR2 is FQGTGA. CDR3 size: 13 residues. V lost 8 bases, J lost 4 bases, and 13 bases lay in between. The CDR3 sequence is CASALREADTQYF. The DNA of the CDR3 is TGTGCCAGCGCCCTGAGGGAGGCAGATACGCAGTATTTT.

V gene TRBV2 combines with J gene TRBJ1-5; D is possibly TRBD1 (6 bases). This CDR3 is 14 amino acids long. Trimming took off 5 bases at V and 2 bases at J, with 10 bases between the two ends. Germline loops: CDR1 SNHLY, CDR2 FYNNEI. The CDR3 DNA is TGTGCCAGCAGTACCAGGGGAGGCAATCAGCCCCAGCATTTT. Residues: CASSTRGGNQPQHF.

The genes are TRBV4-1 and TRBJ2-5; 7 bases map to TRBD1. V shed 0 bases, J shed 4 bases, and the junction held 8 bases outside the gene matches. Per the germline V gene, CDR1 is MGHRA and CDR2 is YSYEKL. The CDR3 spans 16 residues. In nucleotides, the CDR3 is TGCGCCAGCAGCCAAGATCCCCTGACAGGGCGAGAGACCCAGTACTTC. Translation: CASSQDPLTGRETQYF.

The chain uses TRBV28 and TRBJ1-1; tentatively, D is TRBD1 (6 bases). Germline lookup yields CDR1 MDHEN and CDR2 SYDVKM. There are 12 residues in the CDR3. Trimming took 8 bases from V and 8 from J, leaving 15 bases between them. CDR3 sequence reads: CASAQGRLEAFF. Written as DNA, the CDR3 is TGTGCCAGCGCACAGGGCCGTCTGGAAGCTTTCTTT.

V usage is TRBV30 and J usage is TRBJ1-5; no clear D gene. V was clipped by 2 bases and J by 1 base, with 12 bases between them. CDR1 and CDR2 from the germline V gene are GTSNPN and SVGIG (reference sequence). CDR3 length: 15 residues. CDR3 region: CAWSYTWASNQPQHF. As DNA, the CDR3 is TGTGCCTGGAGTTACACATGGGCCAGCAATCAGCCCCAGCATTTT.

This chain connects TRBV11-2 to TRBJ2-5, with D unresolved. Per the germline V gene, CDR1 is SGHAT and CDR2 is FQNNGV. V was cut by 5 bases and J by 3 bases, with 4 bases left in between. The CDR3 is made up of 11 amino acids. The CDR3 is CASSQEETQYF. The CDR3 bases are TGTGCCAGCAGCCAGGAAGAGACCCAGTACTTC.

V usage is TRBV18 and J usage is TRBJ2-1; the D gene is possibly TRBD1 (5 bases). The CDR3 covers 15 residues. Germline V gene lookup returns CDR1 KGHSH and CDR2 LQKENI. V shed 2 bases and J shed 4 bases, with 12 bases lying between them. This chain's CDR3 is CASSPVGALYNEQFF. The CDR3, as DNA: TGTGCCAGCTCACCAGTAGGGGCACTTTACAATGAGCAGTTCTTC. The variable domain in full, completed from reference TRBV18 and TRBJ2-1, reads NAGVMQNPRHLVRRRGQEARLRCSPMKGHSHVYWYRQLPEEGLKFMVYLQKENIIDESGMPKERFSAEFPKEGPSILRIQQVVRGDSAAYFCASSPVGALYNEQFFGPGTRLTVL.

V usage is TRBV5-1 and J usage is TRBJ1-6; D is perhaps TRBD1 (5 bases). Trimming shortened V by 3 bases and J by 10 bases, and 17 bases separated the two germline ends. The CDR3 covers 15 residues. Germline lookup yields CDR1 SGHRS and CDR2 YFSETQ. The CDR3 protein is CASSSDLARGSPLHF. The DNA of the CDR3 is TGCGCCAGCAGCTCGGATCTGGCTCGGGGGTCACCCCTCCACTTT.

The V call is TRBV7-9, the J call TRBJ1-2; D is perhaps TRBD1 (6 bases). The length of the CDR3 is 15 residues. Germline V lookup: CDR1 SEHNR, CDR2 FQNEAQ (reference sequence). Between the trimmed V and J ends, which lost 5 bases and 2 bases, there was a span of 15 bases. CDR3 sequence: CASSRGAGVNYGYTF. Here the CDR3 DNA reads TGTGCCAGCAGCCGAGGGGCAGGGGTAAACTATGGCTACACCTTC.

V and J are TRBV4-3 and TRBJ2-1; 14 positions agree with TRBD2. V dropped 1 base and J dropped 8; count of bases not matched to a gene: 4. Per the germline V gene, CDR1 is LGHNA and CDR2 is YSLEER. The CDR3 length is 16 residues. The CDR3 bases are TGCGCCAGCAGCCAAGTGGGGACTAGCGGGAGCTATGAGCAGTTCTTC. Residues: CASSQVGTSGSYEQFF.

The V and J genes are TRBV30 and TRBJ1-5; D not certain. The V gene's germline CDR1 is GTSNPN and CDR2 SVGIG (reference sequence). Trimming removed 0 bases from V and 0 bases from J, with 9 bases in between. This CDR3 comprises 15 residues. The CDR3 loop reads CAWSVPAVSNQPQHF. The CDR3 DNA is TGTGCCTGGAGTGTACCCGCAGTTAGCAATCAGCCCCAGCATTTT.

The chain uses TRBV19 and TRBJ2-7, with D perhaps TRBD2 (6 bases). The CDR3 consists of 15 residues. Germline V gives CDR1 LNHDA, CDR2 SQIVND (reference sequence). Trimming shortened V by 3 bases and J by 6 bases, and 18 bases separated the two germline ends. CDR3 sequence reads: CASSIRVGGVGEQYF. CDR3 nucleotide sequence: TGTGCCAGTAGTATCCGCGTGGGCGGGGTTGGCGAGCAGTACTTC.

The chain has TRBV11-3 and TRBJ2-5; 14 positions agree with TRBD2. Germline V gene data show CDR1 as SGHNT and CDR2 as YENEEA. This CDR3 is 16 amino acids long. The J segment lost 2 bases and the V segment lost 5 bases, leaving 4 bases of the junction unmatched. CDR3 coding DNA: TGTGCCAGCAGCATGACTAGCGGGGGGGGACAAGAGACCCAGTACTTC. It is translated as CASSMTSGGGQETQYF.

This clone was counted once. V gene TRBV3-1 (or the pseudogene TRBV3-2) combines with J gene TRBJ2-7; D remains unclear. Trimming removed 1 base from V and 5 bases from J, with 6 bases in between. The CDR3 spans 12 residues. CDR1 is LGHDT and CDR2 is YNNKEL in the germline V gene (reference sequence). The CDR3 region is CASSQVANEQYF. In DNA, the CDR3 is TGTGCCAGCAGCCAAGTGGCCAACGAGCAGTACTTC.

V gene TRBV4-3 combines with J gene TRBJ2-1, with 11 nucleotides matching TRBD1. V lost 5 bases and J lost 5; bases outside the gene matches: 5. CDR3 length: 15 amino acids. The V gene's germline CDR1 is LGHNA and CDR2 YSLEER. The CDR3 reads CASSFGQGADNEQFF. The CDR3 DNA follows: TGCGCCAGCAGCTTTGGACAGGGGGCGGACAATGAGCAGTTCTTC.

This chain joins TRBV19 and TRBJ2-7, with 10 bases fitting TRBD2. In germline, CDR1 is LNHDA, CDR2 SQIVND (reference sequence). The CDR3 length is 15 residues. The V and J ends lost 4 bases and 4 bases, in that order; junction bases with no gene match: 7. The CDR3, as DNA: TGTGCCAGTAGTAAGTCAGGACTAGCGGTGTACGAGCAGTACTTC. Residues: CASSKSGLAVYEQYF.

The CDR3 bases are TGTGCCAGTAGTATAGCGCCCAGCTACGAGCAGTACTTC. This encodes CASSIAPSYEQYF. This chain uses TRBV19 with TRBJ2-7; the D is unclear. The V and J ends lost 1 base and 3 bases respectively, with 7 bases between them. Looked up from germline, CDR1 is LNHDA and CDR2 is SQIVND (reference sequence). CDR3 length equals 13 residues.

This chain uses TRBV28 with TRBJ1-6; TRBD1 might be the D (5 bases). There are 15 residues in the CDR3. Trimming removed 3 bases from V and 6 bases from J, with 12 bases in between. Germline CDR1 and CDR2: MDHEN and SYDVKM. The DNA of the CDR3 is TGTGCCAGCAGTTTTCAGGGTGTGGGTAATTCACCCCTCCACTTT. It yields the protein CASSFQGVGNSPLHF. The whole variable domain, remainder taken from reference TRBV28 and TRBJ1-6, is DVKVTQSSRYLVKRTGEKVFLECVQDMDHENMFWYRQDPGLGLRLIYFSYDVKMKEKGDIPEGYSVSREKKERFSLILESASTNQTSMYLCASSFQGVGNSPLHFGNGTRLTVT.

The chain carries TRBV11-3 and TRBJ2-2; 8 bases match TRBD2. The V and J ends lost 3 bases and 1 base, in that order; junction bases with no gene match: 7. From germline, CDR1 is SGHNT and CDR2 YENEEA. CDR3 length equals 17 residues. The CDR3 is CASSFGSGDLNTGELFF. The CDR3 DNA sequence: TGTGCCAGCAGCTTCGGTAGCGGGGACTTGAACACCGGGGAGCTGTTTTTT.

This CDR3 reads CASSKAVCGTGSRNEQFF. The CDR3 DNA reads TGTGCCAGCAGCAAAGCCGTGTGCGGGACAGGAAGTAGGAATGAGCAGTTCTTC. This chain uses TRBV21-1 with TRBJ2-1; TRBD1, the table's D call, was not compared with the DNA. TRBV21-1 is a pseudogene segment. This CDR3 has 18 residues.

This chain connects TRBV21-1 to TRBJ1-1; the listed D gene, TRBD1, was not tested against the DNA. TRBV21-1 is flagged as a pseudogene. This CDR3 spans 12 amino acids. CDR3 residues: CASSKGGGGDFF. The CDR3 DNA is TGTGCCAGCAGCAAAGGAGGAGGGGGCGATTTCTTT.

V gene TRBV5-6 combines with J gene TRBJ1-4; D call uncertain. The CDR3 length is 12 residues. Germline CDR1 SGHDT, CDR2 YYEEEE. V shed 2 bases and J shed 7 bases, with 6 bases lying between them. CDR3 protein: CASSFGSEKLFF. The CDR3 nucleotides are TGTGCCAGCAGCTTCGGGAGTGAAAAACTGTTTTTT.

This chain links TRBV3-1 (or the pseudogene TRBV3-2) with TRBJ2-3; TRBD1 is a possible D gene (6 bases). Germline CDR1 LGHDT, CDR2 YNNKEL (reference sequence). This CDR3 is 13 amino acids long. V lost 8 bases, J lost 6 bases, and 15 bases lay in between. The DNA of the CDR3 is TGTGCCAGCGGGGCCAGGGGTATTGATACGCAGTATTTT. It translates to CASGARGIDTQYF.

V is TRBV2 and J is TRBJ2-3; 13 nucleotides match TRBD2. The junction had 3 bases not matched to a gene; V was cut back by 3 bases and J by 3 bases. This CDR3 contains 16 residues. CDR1 and CDR2 from the germline V gene are SNHLY and FYNNEI. CDR3 region: CASSETSGGRTDTQYF. CDR3 in DNA: TGTGCCAGCAGTGAGACTAGCGGGGGGCGAACAGATACGCAGTATTTT.

The rearrangement joins TRBV12-3 or TRBV12-4 to TRBJ1-3; D is perhaps TRBD1 (5 bases). The CDR3 consists of 11 residues. The V end lost 5 bases, the J end lost 8 bases, and 7 bases lay between the germline ends. CDR3 residues: CASSAGYTIYF. For the CDR3, the DNA is TGTGCCAGCAGTGCAGGGTACACCATATATTTT.

V is TRBV7-9 and J is TRBJ1-5; 8 bases line up with TRBD1. Germline CDR1 SEHNR, CDR2 FQNEAQ (reference sequence). CDR3 length: 15 amino acids. Trimming took 3 bases from V and 6 from J; bases not matched to a gene: 7. In DNA, the CDR3 is TGTGCCAGCAGCTTGGGGCAGGGGGCCGGTCAGCCCCAGCATTTT. Encoded protein: CASSLGQGAGQPQHF.

In regard to this clone: The sample has other DNA sequences that encode this CDR3 too. This rearrangement joins TRBV11-2 to TRBJ2-2; 11 bases align to TRBD2. Germline lookup yields CDR1 SGHAT and CDR2 FQNNGV. This CDR3 is built from 16 residues. Trimming took 4 bases from V and 1 from J; bases not matched to a gene: 2. The CDR3 region has the DNA TGTGCCAGCAGCTCCCTAGCGGGGGGGAACACCGGGGAGCTGTTTTTT. Its translation: CASSSLAGGNTGELFF.

This rearrangement joins TRBV2 to TRBJ2-7; TRBD2 agrees at 8 bases. The CDR3 loop spans 16 amino acids. CDR1 is SNHLY and CDR2 is FYNNEI in the germline V gene. With 1 base clipped from V and 3 bases from J, the junction kept 8 bases outside the gene matches. The CDR3 sequence: CASSEGSGRLGYEQYF. The DNA of the CDR3 is TGTGCCAGCAGTGAAGGGAGCGGGAGATTGGGCTACGAGCAGTACTTC. Looking up the rest from reference TRBV2 and TRBJ2-7 gives the full variable domain: EPEVTQTPSHQVTQMGQEVILRCVPISNHLYFYWYRQILGQKVEFLVSFYNNEISEKSEIFDDQFSVERPDGSNFTLKIRSTKLEDSAMYFCASSEGSGRLGYEQYFGPGTRLTVT.

The chain carries TRBV25-1 and TRBJ2-2; 8 bases are shared with TRBD1. This CDR3 is built from 14 residues. Trimming removed 7 bases from V and 5 bases from J; junction bases left unmatched: 6. Germline V lookup: CDR1 MGHDK, CDR2 SYGVNS. The CDR3 DNA reads TGTGCCAGCACTTGGACAGGGATGACCGGGGAGCTGTTTTTT. It yields the protein CASTWTGMTGELFF.

This clone was observed a single time. The rearrangement uses TRBV5-5 and TRBJ2-7; 9 nucleotides agree with TRBD2. V shed 0 bases and J 0 bases; nucleotides not matched to a gene: 1. The CDR3 loop spans 15 amino acids. Germline-derived CDR1 and CDR2 are SGHKS and YYEKEE (reference sequence). CDR3 coding DNA: TGTGCCAGCAGCTTGGGGACTAGCGTCTCCTACGAGCAGTACTTC. It yields the protein CASSLGTSVSYEQYF.